These 27 T cell receptor beta chains were all obtained from the same sample, sequenced in a study of T cells after yellow fever vaccination. TCRdb reprocessed the 5' RACE reads via MiXCR and lists one record per CDR3 protein. The table includes about 550,000 distinct CDR3 sequences, 15% to 20% detected once. This specimen consisted of PBMCs, obtained 15 days after the yellow fever booster vaccination. The receptors derive from a young man who received the YFV17D yellow fever vaccine.

In its sample, this clonotype was seen a few times. The chain couples TRBV6-5 to TRBJ1-5; D uncertain. CDR1 is MNHEY and CDR2 is SVGAGI in the germline V gene. The CDR3 is made up of 14 amino acids. The V and J ends lost 5 bases and 2 bases respectively, with 10 bases between them. The CDR3 region has the DNA TGTGCCAGCAGTATATCTCGGGGCAATCAGCCCCAGCATTTT. Translation gives CASSISRGNQPQHF.

This clonotype was seen only a few times. The chain combines TRBV6-2 or TRBV6-3 with TRBJ2-7; 10 nucleotides match TRBD2. Trimming at V came to 1 base and at J to 3 bases, leaving 24 bases not matched to a gene. This CDR3 comprises 22 residues. CDR1 and CDR2 (germline): MNHEY, SVGEGT. The CDR3 bases are TGTGCCAGCAGTTACTTGGGGACAGGTCCACACAGCGGGAGGGCCAGAGGCTACGAGCAGTACTTC. Its translation: CASSYLGTGPHSGRARGYEQYF.

This clonotype was found a few times. The junction differs from germline at one of its ends, possibly a read error. The rearrangement joins TRBV15 to TRBJ2-1; perhaps TRBD2 as D (6 bases). Germline lookup yields CDR1 LNHNV and CDR2 YYDKDF (reference sequence). This CDR3 region has 14 residues. The CDR3 is CATSSKGGDNEQFF. In DNA, the CDR3 is TGTGCCACCAGCTCCAAGGGAGGAGACAACGAGCAGTTCTTC. Supplemented by reference TRBV15 and TRBJ2-1, the full variable domain reads DAMVIQNPRYQVTQFGKPVTLSCSQTLNHNVMYWYQQKSSQAPKLLFHYYDKDFNNEADTPDNFQSRRPNTSFCFLDIRSPGLGDTAMYLCATSSKGGDNEQFFGPGTRLTVL.

This clonotype was seen a few times. As DNA, the CDR3 is TGTGCCATCAGTGTGCCCCCTGTCTTCGAGCAGTTCTTC. It specifies CAISVPPVFEQFF. The chain has TRBV10-3 and TRBJ2-1; D call uncertain. The CDR3 extends over 13 amino acids. V lost 4 bases to trimming and J lost 10 bases, with 14 bases between them. Germline assignment: CDR1 ENHRY and CDR2 SYGVKD.

In this sample, this clonotype turned up a few times. This chain links TRBV7-2 with TRBJ2-5; D is unresolved. The CDR3 contains 10 residues. Deletions cut 6 bases from V and 5 bases from J, with 4 bases between. Germline CDR1 and CDR2: SGHTA and FQGNSA. CDR3 sequence: CASRLETQYF. In DNA, the CDR3 is TGTGCCAGCAGGCTGGAGACCCAGTACTTC. Looking up the rest from reference TRBV7-2 and TRBJ2-5 gives the full variable domain: GAGVSQSPSNKVTEKGKDVELRCDPISGHTALYWYRQSLGQGLEFLIYFQGNSAPDKSGLPSDRFSAERTGGSVSTLTIQRTQQEDSAVYLCASRLETQYFGPGTRLLVL.

This sequence joins TRBV28 and TRBJ1-5; no definite D call. The CDR3 runs to 14 residues. V lost 2 bases and J lost 6, with 11 bases in between. The V gene's germline CDR1 is MDHEN and CDR2 SYDVKM. The CDR3 region has the DNA TGTGCCAGCAGTTTACGGCCCTATCGTCAGCCCCAGCATTTT. Translating gives CASSLRPYRQPQHF.

V gene TRBV4-3 combines with J gene TRBJ2-7, with 7 bases aligning to TRBD2. The CDR3 has 16 residues. Germline V lookup: CDR1 LGHNA, CDR2 YSLEER. Trimming removed 5 bases from V and 3 bases from J; junction bases left unmatched: 13. The CDR3 sequence: CASSEGLPSGSYEQYF. CDR3 nucleotide sequence: TGCGCCAGCAGCGAAGGCCTGCCTAGCGGCAGCTACGAGCAGTACTTC.

On this clonotype: The CDR3 ends on some other residue instead of the conserved phenylalanine or tryptophan, so this is likely a read error. The limits of the CDR3 on the DNA are not certain, so only TCRdb's listed CDR3 is given. The chain has TRBV6-2 or TRBV6-3 and TRBJ2-7. Per germline, CDR1 MNHEY and CDR2 SVGEGT. The CDR3 is 10 residues long, counting both termini. The CDR3 region is CASSLRLKKD.

This clonotype was counted between two and nine times. This chain uses TRBV5-6 with TRBJ2-7, with TRBD2 as a possible D gene (6 bases). Looked up from germline, CDR1 is SGHDT and CDR2 is YYEEEE. The germline V and J ends were trimmed by 0 bases and 6 bases, with 16 bases remaining between them. The CDR3 contains 15 residues. The CDR3 is CASSLGGLSSGEQYF. In DNA, the CDR3 is TGTGCCAGCAGCTTGGGGGGACTGTCCTCGGGCGAGCAGTACTTC.

The genes are TRBV7-9 and TRBJ2-2; TRBD2 agrees at 13 bases. V lost 4 bases, J lost 7 bases, and 6 bases stayed unmatched. Looked up from germline, CDR1 is SEHNR and CDR2 is FQNEAQ (reference sequence). The CDR3 is made up of 16 amino acids. The CDR3 sequence: CASSSTSGRAHGELFF. CDR3 DNA sequence: TGTGCCAGCAGCTCCACTAGCGGGAGGGCCCACGGGGAGCTGTTTTTT.

This clonotype was observed a handful of times. This sequence joins TRBV20-1 and TRBJ2-1, with 12 nucleotides matching TRBD1. The CDR3 runs 13 residues. Per germline, CDR1 DFQATT and CDR2 SNEGSKA (reference sequence). V dropped 7 bases and J dropped 9; count of bases not matched to a gene: 7. For the CDR3, the DNA is TGCAGTGTCCCGGGACAGGGGGCGAGTGAGCAGTTCTTC. This codes for CSVPGQGASEQFF.

The V gene is TRBV3-1, the J gene TRBJ1-1; TRBD1 matches 7 bases. The J segment lost 1 base and the V segment lost 4 bases, leaving 6 bases of the junction unmatched. The germline V gene encodes CDR1 LGHDT and CDR2 YNNKEL (reference sequence). The CDR3 is 15 residues long. Written as DNA, the CDR3 is TGTGCCAGCAGCCGCCGACAGGGTCCGAACACTGAAGCTTTCTTT. It is translated as CASSRRQGPNTEAFF.

The chain is built from TRBV12-3 or TRBV12-4 and TRBJ1-5; D might be TRBD1 (6 bases). The CDR3 length is 14 residues. The V end lost 5 bases, the J end lost 0 bases, and 8 bases lay between the germline ends. The CDR3, as DNA: TGTGCCAGCAGTAGCAGGGGTAGCAATCAGCCCCAGCATTTT. This gives the protein CASSSRGSNQPQHF.

This clonotype was found a few times. The V and J genes are TRBV5-4 and TRBJ2-2; D is unclear. The V and J ends lost 3 bases and 1 base respectively, with 13 bases between them. Per the germline V gene, CDR1 is SGHNT and CDR2 is YYREEE (reference sequence). The CDR3 length is 16 residues. The CDR3 DNA reads TGTGCCAGCAGCTCACCCCCCGGGCGGAACACCGGGGAGCTGTTTTTT. Translation: CASSSPPGRNTGELFF.

At least ten counts were recorded for this clonotype. J is TRBJ2-3 and V is TRBV7-9; TRBD1 agrees at 9 bases. The CDR3 covers 15 residues. V gave up 5 bases and J gave up 5 bases; unmatched junction bases: 8. The V gene's germline CDR1 is SEHNR and CDR2 FQNEAQ (reference sequence). DNA of the CDR3: TGTGCCAGCAGCCCCAGAAGGGGACAGGGAGATACGCAGTATTTT. Its protein product is CASSPRRGQGDTQYF. Full variable domain (rest looked up from reference TRBV7-9 and TRBJ2-3): DTGVSQNPRHKITKRGQNVTFRCDPISEHNRLYWYRQTLGQGPEFLTYFQNEAQLEKSRLLSDRFSAERPKGSFSTLEIQRTEQGDSAMYLCASSPRRGQGDTQYFGPGTRLTVL.

The chain recombines TRBV6-5 with TRBJ2-1; D might be TRBD1 (6 bases). The germline gives CDR1 MNHEY, CDR2 SVGAGI. This CDR3 is built from 16 residues. The V gene lost 0 bases and the J gene lost 5 bases, with 14 bases spanning the gap. The CDR3 loop reads CASSYSVTGTDNEQFF. DNA for the CDR3: TGTGCCAGCAGTTACTCTGTGACAGGCACTGACAATGAGCAGTTCTTC.

The sample holds a few counts of this clonotype. The rearrangement links TRBV7-7 to TRBJ2-5, with TRBD2 matching 11 bases. In germline, CDR1 is SSHAT, CDR2 FNYEAQ (reference sequence). The J segment lost 5 bases and the V segment lost 4 bases, leaving 6 bases of the junction unmatched. CDR3 length: 15 residues. CDR3 bases: TGTGCCAGCAGCTCGACTAGCGGGAACGCGGAGACCCAGTACTTC. Protein sequence: CASSSTSGNAETQYF.

The chain joins TRBV6-2 or TRBV6-3 to TRBJ2-7, with a weak D call TRBD2 (6 bases). CDR3 length: 15 residues. Germline V gene data show CDR1 as MNHEY and CDR2 as SVGEGT. The germline V and J ends were trimmed by 7 bases and 1 base, with 17 bases remaining between them. Here the CDR3 DNA reads TGTGCCAGCACGTTCGGAGGAGGGCGATCCTACGAGCAGTACTTC. Its protein is CASTFGGGRSYEQYF.

There are many counts of this clonotype. V gene TRBV5-1 combines with J gene TRBJ2-7; 16 nucleotides agree with TRBD2. Looked up from germline, CDR1 is SGHRS and CDR2 is YFSETQ. CDR3 length: 16 residues. Losses at the gene ends were 4 bases for V and 2 bases for J; bases not matched to a gene: 3. The CDR3: CASSGTSGRAAYEQYF. The CDR3 DNA is TGCGCCAGCAGCGGGACTAGCGGGAGGGCCGCCTACGAGCAGTACTTC.

The V call is TRBV7-9, the J call TRBJ2-7; D unclear. The germline V gene encodes CDR1 SEHNR and CDR2 FQNEAQ (reference sequence). The CDR3 is 14 residues long. V was clipped by 1 base and J by 2 bases, with 9 bases between them. The chain's CDR3 is CASSLEVEPYEQYF. CDR3 bases: TGTGCCAGCAGCTTAGAGGTAGAGCCCTACGAGCAGTACTTC.

This clonotype was observed a handful of times. This chain uses TRBV2 with TRBJ2-7, with D perhaps matching TRBD1 or TRBD2 (5 bases each). The CDR3 is 16 residues long. In germline, CDR1 is SNHLY, CDR2 FYNNEI. V lost 4 bases, J lost 6 bases, and 22 bases lay in between. The CDR3, as DNA: TGTGCCAGCAGTGCCGCTCCTGGCCTGACGAGGGGCGAGCAGTACTTC. Its translation is CASSAAPGLTRGEQYF.

V and J are TRBV18 and TRBJ2-3, with 7 bases matching TRBD1. V lost 0 bases and J lost 4; bases outside the gene matches: 7. Germline lookup yields CDR1 KGHSH and CDR2 LQKENI. The CDR3 runs to 16 residues. The CDR3 nucleotides are TGTGCCAGCTCACCACCGACAGGGAAAGGCGCAGATACGCAGTATTTT. This translates into CASSPPTGKGADTQYF.

The chain employs TRBV18 and TRBJ1-5; 8 nucleotides match TRBD1. The germline V gene encodes CDR1 KGHSH and CDR2 LQKENI. V was clipped by 4 bases and J by 5 bases; unmatched bases: 7. CDR3 size: 15 residues. Here the CDR3 reads CASSLQGARDQPQHF. CDR3 nucleotides: TGTGCCAGCTCACTTCAGGGGGCGAGGGATCAGCCCCAGCATTTT.

The chain carries TRBV23-1 and TRBJ1-5, with D possibly TRBD1 on 6 matching bases. TRBV23-1 is designated an ORF whose function remains uncertain. V was clipped by 7 bases and J by 4 bases, with 14 bases between them. This CDR3 contains 14 residues. CDR3 loop: CASITGWENQPQHF. The CDR3 coding sequence is TGCGCCAGCATTACAGGGTGGGAGAATCAGCCCCAGCATTTT.

The genes are TRBV28 and TRBJ2-2, with unresolved D. The CDR3 is 15 amino acids. Germline CDR1 reads MDHEN; CDR2 reads SYDVKM. V lost 2 bases, J lost 2 bases, and 9 bases lay in between. This CDR3 reads CASSLTPPNTGELFF. The CDR3 DNA follows: TGTGCCAGCAGTTTAACACCTCCTAACACCGGGGAGCTGTTTTTT.

The chain carries TRBV12-3 or TRBV12-4 and TRBJ1-4; 10 bases fit TRBD1. The J segment lost 7 bases and the V segment lost 7 bases, leaving 12 bases of the junction unmatched. This CDR3 contains 16 residues. For the CDR3, the DNA is TGTGCCAGCAATTCATCCGGGACAGGGGAACCTGAAAAACTGTTTTTT. Translation: CASNSSGTGEPEKLFF.

This clonotype was detected a few times. The chain uses TRBV29-1 and TRBJ1-2; tentative D call: TRBD1 (6 bases). Germline-derived CDR1 and CDR2 are SQVTM and ANQGSEA. Trimming shortened V by 5 bases and J by 5 bases, and 15 bases separated the two germline ends. This CDR3 is built from 13 residues. CDR3 loop: CSVRGEGVYGYTF. CDR3 coding DNA: TGCAGCGTTCGGGGGGAGGGGGTATATGGCTACACCTTC.